This record looks at one T cell receptor beta chain sequence and its context. This sample is part of a study of CD8 T cells in Susac syndrome. Blood CD8+ and CD4+ T cells underwent high-throughput TCR beta sequencing. Germline V gene sequence: CDR1 SQVTM, CDR2 ANQGSEA. This CDR3 region has 13 residues. V was shortened by 1 base and J by 5 bases, with 11 bases between the two germline ends. Reverse transcription used roughly 0.5 to 1 ug RNA and random hexamers. Each CDR3 protein is one row after TCRdb ran MiXCR on the immunoSEQ multiplex PCR reads. The sample has some 190,000 distinct CDR3 sequences, approximately 96% seen once.

The chain recombines TRBV29-1 with TRBJ2-5; D ambiguous. The origin of this receptor is a human donor with multiple sclerosis. The sequenced sample was CD4+ T cells from PBMCs. CDR3 protein: CSVEVGPTETQYF. CDR3 bases: TGCAGCGTTGAAGTAGGACCCACTGAGACCCAGTACTTC.